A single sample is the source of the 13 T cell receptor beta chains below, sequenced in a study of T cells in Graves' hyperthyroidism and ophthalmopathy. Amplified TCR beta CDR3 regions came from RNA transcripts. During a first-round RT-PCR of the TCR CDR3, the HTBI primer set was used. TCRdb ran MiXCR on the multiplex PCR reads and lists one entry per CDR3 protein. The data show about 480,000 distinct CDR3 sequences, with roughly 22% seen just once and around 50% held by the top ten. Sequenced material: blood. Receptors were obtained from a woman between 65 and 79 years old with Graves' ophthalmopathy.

The CDR3 DNA reads TGTGCCAGCAGTGTGGATGAGGGCCAAAACATTCAGTACTTC. It is translated as CASSVDEGQNIQYF. The chain is built from TRBV6-1 and TRBJ2-4, with a weak D call TRBD2 (5 bases). Trimming stripped 4 bases from V and 5 bases from J, with 12 bases between. The CDR3 contains 14 residues. CDR1 is MNHNS and CDR2 is SASEGT in the germline V gene.

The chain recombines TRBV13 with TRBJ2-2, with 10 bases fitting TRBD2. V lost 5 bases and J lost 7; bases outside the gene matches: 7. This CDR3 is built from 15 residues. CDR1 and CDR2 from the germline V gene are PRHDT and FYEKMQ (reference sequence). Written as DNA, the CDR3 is TGTGCCAGCAGCCCCGAGCGGGAGGGTTTCGGGGAGCTGTTTTTT. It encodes CASSPEREGFGELFF.

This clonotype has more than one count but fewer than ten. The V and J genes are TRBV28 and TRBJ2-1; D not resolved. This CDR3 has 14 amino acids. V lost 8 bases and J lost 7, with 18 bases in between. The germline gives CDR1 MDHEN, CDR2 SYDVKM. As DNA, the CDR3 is TGTGCCAGCTCAGTGGGAAACCACCTAAATGAGCAGTTCTTC. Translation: CASSVGNHLNEQFF. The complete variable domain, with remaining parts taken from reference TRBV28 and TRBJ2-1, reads DVKVTQSSRYLVKRTGEKVFLECVQDMDHENMFWYRQDPGLGLRLIYFSYDVKMKEKGDIPEGYSVSREKKERFSLILESASTNQTSMYLCASSVGNHLNEQFFGPGTRLTVL.

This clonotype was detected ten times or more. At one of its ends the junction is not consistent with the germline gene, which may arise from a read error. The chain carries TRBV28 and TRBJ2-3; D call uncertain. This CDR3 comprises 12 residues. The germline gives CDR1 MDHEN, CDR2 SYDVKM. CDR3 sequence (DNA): TGCGCCAGCAGGCGGAGCACAGATACGCAGTATTTT. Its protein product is CASRRSTDTQYF.

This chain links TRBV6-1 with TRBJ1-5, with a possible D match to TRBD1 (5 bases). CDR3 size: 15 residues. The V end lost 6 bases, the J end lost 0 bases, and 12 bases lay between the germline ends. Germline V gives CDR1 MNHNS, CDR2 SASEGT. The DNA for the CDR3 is TGTGCCAGCAGATCTAGACAGTATAGCAATCAGCCCCAGCATTTT. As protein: CASRSRQYSNQPQHF.

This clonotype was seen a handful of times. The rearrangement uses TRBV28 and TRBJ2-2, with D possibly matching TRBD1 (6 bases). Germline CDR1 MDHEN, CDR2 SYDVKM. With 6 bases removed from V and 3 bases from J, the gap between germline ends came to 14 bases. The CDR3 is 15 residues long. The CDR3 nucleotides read TGTGCCAGCAGGCGACCGGGACAATACACCGGGGAGCTGTTTTTT. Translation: CASRRPGQYTGELFF.

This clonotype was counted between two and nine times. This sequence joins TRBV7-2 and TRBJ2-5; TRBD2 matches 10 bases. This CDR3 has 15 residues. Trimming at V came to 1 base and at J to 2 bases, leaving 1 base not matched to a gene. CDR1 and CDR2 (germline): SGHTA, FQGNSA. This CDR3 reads CASSLEGLAQETQYF. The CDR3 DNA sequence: TGTGCCAGCAGCTTAGAGGGACTAGCGCAAGAGACCCAGTACTTC.

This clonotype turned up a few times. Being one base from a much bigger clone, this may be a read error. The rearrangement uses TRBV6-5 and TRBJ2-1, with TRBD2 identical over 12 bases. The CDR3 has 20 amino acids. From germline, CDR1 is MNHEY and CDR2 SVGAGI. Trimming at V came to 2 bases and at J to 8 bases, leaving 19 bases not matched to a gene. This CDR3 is CASSYATSFGLAGKLDEQFF. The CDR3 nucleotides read TGTGCCAGCAGTTACGCGACCTCCTTCGGACTAGCGGGAAAGTTGGATGAGCAGTTCTTC.

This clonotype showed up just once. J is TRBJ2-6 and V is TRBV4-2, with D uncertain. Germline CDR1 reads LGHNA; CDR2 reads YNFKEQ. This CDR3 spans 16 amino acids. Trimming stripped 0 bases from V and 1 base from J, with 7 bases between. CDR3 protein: CASSQDVQSGANVLTF. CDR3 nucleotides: TGTGCCAGCAGCCAAGACGTCCAATCTGGGGCCAACGTCCTGACTTTC.

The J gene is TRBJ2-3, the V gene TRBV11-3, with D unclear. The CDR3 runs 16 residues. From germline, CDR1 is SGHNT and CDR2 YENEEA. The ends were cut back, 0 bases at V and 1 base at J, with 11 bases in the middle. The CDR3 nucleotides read TGTGCCAGCAGCTTAGATCCTTTTTGGGGCACAGATACGCAGTATTTT. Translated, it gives CASSLDPFWGTDTQYF.

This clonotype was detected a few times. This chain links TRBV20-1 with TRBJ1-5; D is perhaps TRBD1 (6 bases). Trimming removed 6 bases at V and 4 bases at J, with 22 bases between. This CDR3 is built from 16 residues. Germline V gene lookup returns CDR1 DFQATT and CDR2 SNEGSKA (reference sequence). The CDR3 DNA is TGCAGTGCGAACTCAAGGGGGGGGCCCCTAAATCAGCCCCAGCATTTT. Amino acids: CSANSRGGPLNQPQHF.

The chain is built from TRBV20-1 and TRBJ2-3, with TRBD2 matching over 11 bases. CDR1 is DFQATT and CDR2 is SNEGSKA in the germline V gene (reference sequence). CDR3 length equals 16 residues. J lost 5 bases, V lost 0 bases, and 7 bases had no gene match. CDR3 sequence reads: CSAREIAGGRKDTQYF. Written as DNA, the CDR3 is TGCAGTGCTAGAGAAATAGCGGGAGGGCGGAAAGATACGCAGTATTTT.

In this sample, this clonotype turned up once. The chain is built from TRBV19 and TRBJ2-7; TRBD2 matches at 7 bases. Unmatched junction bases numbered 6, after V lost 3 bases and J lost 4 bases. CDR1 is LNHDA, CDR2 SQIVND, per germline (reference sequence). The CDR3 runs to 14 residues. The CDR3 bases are TGTGCCAGTAGTATTGTGCCTAGCGGTTACGAGCAGTACTTC. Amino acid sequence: CASSIVPSGYEQYF.